Following are 3 T cell receptor beta chains from one sample sequenced in a study of CD4 T cells in relation to SARS-CoV-2 and coronaviruses. Data came from immunoSEQ multiplex PCR; TCRdb stores just in-frame clones and leaves some out. The sample lists tens of thousands of clones; around 89% were seen once. The sample comprised memory CD4+ T cells from PBMCs. The receptors here all came from an adult with COVID-19.

The chain employs TRBV5-1 and TRBJ2-7, with 7 bases fitting TRBD2. Trimming removed 4 bases from V and 4 bases from J; junction bases left unmatched: 14. The CDR3 contains 16 residues. From germline, CDR1 is SGHRS and CDR2 YFSETQ. CDR3: CASSLWGGSGEYEQYF. Here the CDR3 DNA reads TGCGCCAGCAGCCTATGGGGGGGGAGCGGGGAATACGAGCAGTACTTC.

The chain employs TRBV15 and TRBJ2-1; 10 bases fit TRBD2. In germline, CDR1 is LNHNV, CDR2 YYDKDF (reference sequence). After removal of 0 bases from V and 9 bases from J, the junction contained 8 bases not matched to a gene. The CDR3 is 16 residues long. CDR3 coding DNA: TGTGCCACCAGCAGAGATCTAAGCGGGGGGGCCCTTGAGCAGTTCTTC. It yields the protein CATSRDLSGGALEQFF.

The rearrangement joins TRBV5-4 to TRBJ2-1; D possibly matches TRBD1 or TRBD2 (5 bases each). The CDR3 runs 15 residues. CDR1 is SGHNT, CDR2 YYREEE, per germline (reference sequence). V lost 6 bases to trimming and J lost 5 bases, with 18 bases between them. The CDR3 spells CASIPSGSGDNEQFF. The CDR3, as DNA: TGTGCCAGCATCCCTTCAGGGAGTGGCGACAATGAGCAGTTCTTC.